The 19 T cell receptor beta chains below come from one sample, sequenced in a study of T cell clones after liver transplantation. Method: immunoSEQ multiplex PCR; TCRdb's copy keeps in-frame clones and lacks some. The sample has around 100,000 clones, 75% to 90% seen once. This material consisted of CD4+ T cells from blood, taken before liver transplant. Receptors originate from a human donor who received a liver transplant.

This clone was picked up a small number of times. The V and J genes are TRBV13 and TRBJ2-5, with 12 bases that match TRBD1. The length of the CDR3 is 15 residues. The J segment lost 7 bases and the V segment lost 4 bases, leaving 7 bases of the junction unmatched. Germline lookup yields CDR1 PRHDT and CDR2 FYEKMQ (reference sequence). The CDR3 DNA reads TGTGCCAGCAGCTGGCGGGACAGGGGGCTTGGGACCCAGTACTTC. Amino acids: CASSWRDRGLGTQYF.

CDR3 in DNA: TGTGCCAGCACCCGGACCGCCACTAACTATGGCTACACCTTC. It specifies CASTRTATNYGYTF. The chain has TRBV2 and TRBJ1-2; D not certain. Germline V gene data show CDR1 as SNHLY and CDR2 as FYNNEI. This CDR3 spans 14 amino acids. Trimming removed 7 bases at V and 0 bases at J, with 12 bases between.

V and J are TRBV6-1 and TRBJ1-5; D might be TRBD1 (5 bases). CDR3 length equals 15 residues. The V gene's germline CDR1 is MNHNS and CDR2 SASEGT. V dropped 4 bases and J dropped 2 bases, with 12 bases sitting between them. CDR3 protein: CASSGTPRGNQPQHF. The CDR3 DNA reads as TGTGCCAGCAGTGGGACACCAAGAGGCAATCAGCCCCAGCATTTT.

In this sample, this clone turned up a few times. This rearrangement joins TRBV18 to TRBJ2-1; no definite D call. Germline V CDR1 and CDR2: KGHSH, LQKENI. V lost 0 bases and J lost 7, with 4 bases in between. This CDR3 is 12 amino acids long. Here the CDR3 DNA reads TGTGCCAGCTCACCACCGTTGAATGAGCAGTTCTTC. Translation gives CASSPPLNEQFF.

This clone has only a few counts. The chain is built from TRBV9 and TRBJ2-6; 9 bases are a match to TRBD1. CDR3 length: 21 residues. Looked up from germline, CDR1 is SGDLS and CDR2 is YYNGEE. With V trimmed by 4 bases and J by 2 bases, 19 bases remained unmatched. CDR3 sequence reads: CASSPEARGGQGLTGANVLTF. CDR3 nucleotide sequence: TGTGCCAGCAGCCCAGAGGCTAGGGGGGGACAGGGACTGACTGGGGCCAACGTCCTGACTTTC. Full variable domain (missing parts from reference TRBV9 and TRBJ2-6): DSGVTQTPKHLITATGQRVTLRCSPRSGDLSVYWYQQSLDQGLQFLIQYYNGEERAKGNILERFSAQQFPDLHSELNLSSLELGDSALYFCASSPEARGGQGLTGANVLTFGAGSRLTVL.

CDR3 residues: CASIGGNIGTDTQYF. Written as DNA, the CDR3 is TGTGCCAGCATCGGGGGGAATATAGGCACAGATACGCAGTATTTT. The rearrangement links TRBV28 to TRBJ2-3; TRBD2 agrees at 7 bases. J gave up 1 base and V 7 bases, and 8 bases lay outside the gene matches. Germline V gene sequence: CDR1 MDHEN, CDR2 SYDVKM. CDR3 length: 15 amino acids.

The chain employs TRBV20-1 and TRBJ2-3; D uncertain. Germline CDR1 reads DFQATT; CDR2 reads SNEGSKA (reference sequence). Trimming removed 4 bases at V and 9 bases at J, with 11 bases between. This CDR3 is 11 amino acids long. The CDR3 nucleotides are TGCAGTGCTACGGCCCTTGAGACGCAGTATTTT. Amino acid sequence: CSATALETQYF.

The chain links TRBV5-1 to TRBJ1-5, with unresolved D. The CDR3 runs 14 residues. The V end was cut by 0 bases, the J end by 6 bases, with 10 bases between. CDR1 and CDR2 from the germline V gene are SGHRS and YFSETQ. The CDR3 protein is CASSLESGSQPQHF. In nucleotides, the CDR3 is TGCGCCAGCAGCTTGGAATCCGGTAGTCAGCCCCAGCATTTT. Complete variable domain (other parts from reference TRBV5-1 and TRBJ1-5): KAGVTQTPRYLIKTRGQQVTLSCSPISGHRSVSWYQQTPGQGLQFLFEYFSETQRNKGNFPGRFSGRQFSNSRSEMNVSTLELGDSALYLCASSLESGSQPQHFGDGTRLSIL.

V gene TRBV18 combines with J gene TRBJ2-1, with D perhaps matching TRBD2 (5 bases). Trimming removed 0 bases at V and 8 bases at J, with 11 bases between. From germline, CDR1 is KGHSH and CDR2 LQKENI. CDR3 length: 14 residues. The CDR3 nucleotides read TGTGCCAGCTCACCACCCAACCCGGAGGATGAGCAGTTCTTC. Translated: CASSPPNPEDEQFF.

This chain links TRBV20-1 with TRBJ2-7, with D perhaps given as TRBD1 or TRBD2 (6 bases each). Germline values: CDR1 DFQATT, CDR2 SNEGSKA (reference sequence). There are 11 residues in the CDR3. The CDR3 loop is CSPGGRTLPYF. The CDR3 DNA follows: TGCAGCCCTGGGGGGCGAACCCTGCCGTACTTC.

This rearrangement joins TRBV15 to TRBJ1-5; D gene uncertain. The V end was cut by 1 base, the J end by 5 bases, with 3 bases between. This CDR3 is 12 amino acids long. Germline-derived CDR1 and CDR2 are LNHNV and YYDKDF (reference sequence). CDR3 sequence (DNA): TGTGCCACCAGCAGAGCGGATCAGCCCCAGCATTTT. This translates into CATSRADQPQHF.

This clone was observed a single time. This chain uses TRBV4-2 with TRBJ1-2; TRBD1 might be the D (5 bases). Germline V CDR1 and CDR2: LGHNA, YNFKEQ. The CDR3 is made up of 15 amino acids. V lost 0 bases, J lost 2 bases, and 10 bases lay in between. For the CDR3, the DNA is TGTGCCAGCAGCCAAGATCTGGCAGGGAACTATGGCTACACCTTC. As protein: CASSQDLAGNYGYTF.

This clone has more than one count but fewer than ten. The gene calls are TRBV30 and TRBJ1-5; possibly TRBD1 for D (6 bases). Between the trimmed V and J ends, which lost 0 bases and 5 bases, there was a span of 11 bases. The CDR3 covers 14 residues. Germline loops: CDR1 GTSNPN, CDR2 SVGIG (reference sequence). The CDR3 DNA is TGTGCCTGGAGTGTAGGCAGGGGACATCAGCCCCAGCATTTT. Its translation is CAWSVGRGHQPQHF.

This clone occurred a few times. The chain employs TRBV27 and TRBJ1-4, with 10 bases identical to TRBD1. The CDR3 totals 17 residues. V dropped 7 bases and J dropped 8; count of bases not matched to a gene: 16. Germline V lookup: CDR1 MNHEY, CDR2 SMNVEV (reference sequence). For the CDR3, the DNA is TGTGCCAGCATCCGACGGGACAGGGGTCATGAGGGGGAAAAACTGTTTTTT. Protein product: CASIRRDRGHEGEKLFF.

The V gene is TRBV5-1, the J gene TRBJ2-3; tentative D call: TRBD1 (6 bases). Germline V CDR1 and CDR2: SGHRS, YFSETQ. V lost 0 bases and J 2 bases, leaving 19 bases between the germline ends. This CDR3 contains 18 residues. Written as DNA, the CDR3 is TGCGCCAGCAGCTTGGCCGCGGGTGGGACAACCCTCACAGATACGCAGTATTTT. It translates to CASSLAAGGTTLTDTQYF.

The rearrangement joins TRBV7-2 to TRBJ2-7, with 9 bases aligning to TRBD2. This CDR3 spans 15 amino acids. The V and J ends lost 3 bases and 5 bases, in that order; junction bases with no gene match: 8. CDR1 SGHTA and CDR2 FQGNSA come from the germline V gene. The CDR3 DNA is TGTGCCAGCAGCTTCCAGGGACTAGCTGGGAACGAGCAGTACTTC. Translation: CASSFQGLAGNEQYF.

This chain connects TRBV13 to TRBJ1-2; 8 positions match TRBD1. There are 14 residues in the CDR3. V dropped 0 bases and J dropped 6; count of bases not matched to a gene: 3. Germline loops: CDR1 PRHDT, CDR2 FYEKMQ (reference sequence). CDR3 loop: CASSLGRGQDGYTF. The CDR3 DNA sequence: TGTGCCAGCAGCTTAGGCAGGGGGCAGGATGGCTACACCTTC.

The V and J genes are TRBV5-1 and TRBJ1-1; the D gene is possibly TRBD1 (5 bases). The CDR3 runs 14 residues. The V and J ends lost 4 bases and 3 bases respectively, with 13 bases between them. Germline V gene lookup returns CDR1 SGHRS and CDR2 YFSETQ. CDR3 loop: CASSGLGGDTEAFF. The CDR3 nucleotides read TGCGCCAGCAGCGGGCTCGGGGGTGACACTGAAGCTTTCTTT.

This sequence joins TRBV5-1 and TRBJ2-3, with TRBD2 as a possible D gene (6 bases). The CDR3 sequence is 15 residues long. Per germline, CDR1 SGHRS and CDR2 YFSETQ. Deletions cut 2 bases from V and 0 bases from J, with 10 bases between. CDR3 sequence: CASSFGGVSTDTQYF. DNA of the CDR3: TGCGCCAGCAGCTTTGGCGGGGTTAGCACAGATACGCAGTATTTT.